This TCR beta chain was retrieved from a study of blood T cell repertoires in COVID-19. TCRdb's table, derived via immunoSEQ multiplex PCR, lists solely in-frame clones and lacks some. The data hold about 150,000 clones, with 85% to 90% observed a single time. The junction had 4 bases not matched to a gene; V was cut back by 0 bases and J by 6 bases. Germline CDR1 SGHDT, CDR2 YYEEEE. The CDR3 runs 14 residues. This sequence originates from a young man with COVID-19, enrolled during active disease. The sequenced sample consisted of peripheral blood. The genes are TRBV5-6 and TRBJ2-7; 9 bases align to TRBD1. CDR3 nucleotides: TGTGCCAGCAGCTTGGGGACAGGGGCATTCGAGCAGTACTTC. It yields the protein CASSLGTGAFEQYF. The variable domain in full, with the rest retrieved from reference TRBV5-6 and TRBJ2-7, is DAGVTQSPTHLIKTRGQQVTLRCSPKSGHDTVSWYQQALGQGPQFIFQYYEEEERQRGNFPDRFSGHQFPNYSSELNVNALLLGDSALYLCASSLGTGAFEQYFGPGTRLTVT.